The rows below give T cell receptor beta chains drawn from one sample of a study of cytomegalovirus exposure and HLA in healthy donors. Produced via immunoSEQ multiplex PCR; TCRdb's table is partial and in-frame only. This sample yields hundreds of thousands of clones, of which approximately 88% are seen a single time; 0.71% belongs to the top ten. The sample was PBMCs. Receptors were obtained from a boy aged 2 to 9 in good health and CMV-seronegative. The CDR3 runs from the conserved cysteine through the conserved F or W. Each record gives: J gene, clone size, D gene, V gene, CDR3 DNA, CDR3 protein. A D gene is named only where the DNA matches it firmly. Clone size is not always given. Where it is, it says once, few, many or a class for expanded clones.

J: TRBJ1-5
size: NA
D: NA
V: TRBV7-6
DNA: TGTGCCAGCAGCCCAGCAGAGGGAAGCAATCAGCCCCAGCATTTT
CDR3: CASSPAEGSNQPQHF

J: TRBJ1-5
size: NA
D: TRBD1
V: TRBV6-5
DNA: TGTGCCAGCAGTTACCTTGGACAGGGTGACAATCAGCCCCAGCATTTT
CDR3: CASSYLGQGDNQPQHF

J: TRBJ1-2
size: NA
D: TRBD1
V: TRBV27
DNA: TGTGCCAGCACTACAACTTCCACCACAGGGGGCCTAAACTATGGCTACACCTTC
CDR3: CASTTTSTTGGLNYGYTF

J: TRBJ1-1
size: NA
D: TRBD1
V: TRBV27
DNA: TGTGCCAGCAGTTTCGCGAGGGGGCTCATGAACACTGAAGCTTTCTTT
CDR3: CASSFARGLMNTEAFF

J: TRBJ2-3
size: NA
D: TRBD1
V: TRBV6-5
DNA: TGTGCCAGCAGGGACAGGGGGCGCTCAGATACGCAGTATTTT
CDR3: CASRDRGRSDTQYF

J: TRBJ1-1
size: few
D: NA
V: TRBV6-5
DNA: TGTGCCAGCAGTTACGGACAGTCTGCCTTGGGGACTGAAGCTTTCTTT
CDR3: CASSYGQSALGTEAFF

J: TRBJ2-7
size: once
D: TRBD1
V: TRBV2
DNA: TGTGCCAGCAGTGAAAGGACAGGGGGTTACGAGCAGTACTTC
CDR3: CASSERTGGYEQYF

J: TRBJ2-3
size: NA
D: NA
V: TRBV13
DNA: TGTGCCAGCAGCAGTGGGGCATTCAATACGCAGTATTTT
CDR3: CASSSGAFNTQYF

J: TRBJ2-5
size: NA
D: NA
V: TRBV6-1
DNA: TGTGCCAGCAGTGAAGCGGGTACCAGGGCCTCCCAAGAGACCCAGTACTTC
CDR3: CASSEAGTRASQETQYF

J: TRBJ1-2
size: NA
D: NA
V: TRBV6-5
DNA: TGTGCCAGCAGTTACTCCCTCGCGGGGGTCGACTATGGCTACACCTTC
CDR3: CASSYSLAGVDYGYTF

J: TRBJ2-1
size: NA
D: NA
V: TRBV4-1
DNA: TGCGCCAGCAGCGTCCAGGGAAATGAGCAGTTCTTC
CDR3: CASSVQGNEQFF

J: TRBJ2-2
size: few
D: NA
V: TRBV25-1
DNA: TGTGCCAGCAGTGAATATCGGCACAGGGATGCCGGGGAGCTGTTTTTT
CDR3: CASSEYRHRDAGELFF

J: TRBJ2-1
size: NA
D: TRBD2
V: TRBV19
DNA: TGTGCCAGTAGTCTAGCGGGAGTATCCGCCTACAATGAGCAGTTCTTC
CDR3: CASSLAGVSAYNEQFF

J: TRBJ2-3
size: NA
D: TRBD2
V: TRBV9
DNA: TGTGCCAGCAGCTTTAGTGGGACTAGGGCGGATACGCAGTATTTT
CDR3: CASSFSGTRADTQYF

J: TRBJ1-2
size: NA
D: TRBD1
V: TRBV4-1
DNA: TGCGCCAGCAGCCAAATGACAGGGGGTGACTATGGCTACACCTTC
CDR3: CASSQMTGGDYGYTF

J: TRBJ1-5
size: NA
D: NA
V: TRBV7-9
DNA: TGTGCCAGCAGCTTAGTGGGAGGGAACCTCCTCAATCAGCCCCAGCATTTT
CDR3: CASSLVGGNLLNQPQHF

J: TRBJ1-2
size: once
D: NA
V: TRBV6-1
DNA: TGTGCCAGCAGTACCGGGACAACTAACTATGGCTACACCTTC
CDR3: CASSTGTTNYGYTF

J: TRBJ2-5
size: NA
D: TRBD2
V: TRBV27
DNA: TGTGCCAGCAGTCTAGCGGGGGGGCCTGAGACCCAGTACTTC
CDR3: CASSLAGGPETQYF

J: TRBJ1-5
size: NA
D: NA
V: TRBV6-1
DNA: TGTGCCAGCAGTGAATGGGCTAATCAGCCCCAGCATTTT
CDR3: CASSEWANQPQHF

J: TRBJ1-6
size: NA
D: NA
V: TRBV6-1
DNA: TGTGCCAGCAGTGATCGGGGGGCTGTTTCACCCCTCCACTTT
CDR3: CASSDRGAVSPLHF

J: TRBJ2-3
size: NA
D: TRBD2
V: TRBV2
DNA: TGTGCCAGCACGGCGGGAGAAGATACGCAGTATTTT
CDR3: CASTAGEDTQYF

J: TRBJ1-2
size: NA
D: NA
V: TRBV2
DNA: TGTGCCAGCAGTGAAATCCAGATCGGGTTAAACTATGGCTACACCTTC
CDR3: CASSEIQIGLNYGYTF

J: TRBJ1-1
size: few
D: NA
V: TRBV5-1
DNA: TGCGCCAGCAGCTTGGCCTGGACGGGGGTATACACTGAAGCTTTCTTT
CDR3: CASSLAWTGVYTEAFF

J: TRBJ2-3
size: NA
D: NA
V: TRBV4-1
DNA: TGCGCCAGCAGCCACCCCGGGATCACAGATACGCAGTATTTT
CDR3: CASSHPGITDTQYF

J: TRBJ2-3
size: NA
D: NA
V: TRBV14
DNA: TGTGCCAGCAGCTACTTAGCTGCAGATACGCAGTATTTT
CDR3: CASSYLAADTQYF

J: TRBJ2-3
size: NA
D: TRBD1
V: TRBV9
DNA: TGTGCCAGCAGCGTCCACGGGGACAGGGGCACAGATACGCAGTATTTT
CDR3: CASSVHGDRGTDTQYF

J: TRBJ2-7
size: NA
D: TRBD2
V: TRBV27
DNA: TGTGCCAGCAGTTTAGGCAACAGCCTAGCGGGGGGCTACGAGCAGTACTTC
CDR3: CASSLGNSLAGGYEQYF

J: TRBJ2-7
size: NA
D: NA
V: TRBV29-1
DNA: TGCAGCGTTCTAGACTCCTACGAGCAGTACTTC
CDR3: CSVLDSYEQYF

J: TRBJ2-3
size: few
D: TRBD2
V: TRBV10-2
DNA: TGCGCCAGCAGTGAACCCCTCACGGGGGGACCAGATACGCAGTATTTT
CDR3: CASSEPLTGGPDTQYF

J: TRBJ1-1
size: NA
D: NA
V: TRBV30
DNA: TGTGCCTGGAGTGCTGGTCAGGGGACTGAAGCTTTCTTT
CDR3: CAWSAGQGTEAFF

J: TRBJ1-2
size: NA
D: TRBD1
V: TRBV7-9
DNA: TGTGCCAGCGGCCGGGGACAGGCCCAATTCTATGGCTACACCTTC
CDR3: CASGRGQAQFYGYTF

J: TRBJ1-2
size: NA
D: TRBD1
V: TRBV4-2
DNA: TGTGCCAGCAGCCGGCCGACGGACAGGACATATGGCTACACCTTC
CDR3: CASSRPTDRTYGYTF

J: TRBJ1-2
size: once
D: NA
V: TRBV7-9
DNA: TGTGCCAGCAGCCCACAGGGTGCGTATGGCTACACCTTC
CDR3: CASSPQGAYGYTF

J: TRBJ2-1
size: NA
D: NA
V: TRBV7-9
DNA: TGTGCCAGCAGCTTGGAGGGAGTCGGGGGTCCGTACAATGAGCAGTTCTTC
CDR3: CASSLEGVGGPYNEQFF